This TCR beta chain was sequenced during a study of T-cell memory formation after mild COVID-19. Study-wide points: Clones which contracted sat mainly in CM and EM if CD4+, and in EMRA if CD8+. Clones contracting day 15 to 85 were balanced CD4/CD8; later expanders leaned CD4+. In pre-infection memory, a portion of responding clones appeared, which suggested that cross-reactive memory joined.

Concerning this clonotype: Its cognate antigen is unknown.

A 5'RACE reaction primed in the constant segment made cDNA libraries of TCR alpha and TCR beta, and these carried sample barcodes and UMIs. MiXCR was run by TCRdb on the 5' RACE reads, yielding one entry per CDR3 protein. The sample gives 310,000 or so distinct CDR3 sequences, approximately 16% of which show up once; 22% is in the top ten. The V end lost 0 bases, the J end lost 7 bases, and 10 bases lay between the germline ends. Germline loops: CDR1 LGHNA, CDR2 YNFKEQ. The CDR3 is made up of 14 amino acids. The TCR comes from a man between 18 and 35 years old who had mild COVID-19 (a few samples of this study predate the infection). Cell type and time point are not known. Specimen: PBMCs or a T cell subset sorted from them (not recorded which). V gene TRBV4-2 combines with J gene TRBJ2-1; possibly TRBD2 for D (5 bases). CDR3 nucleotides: TGTGCCAGCAGCCAAGATGAGGGCCGGAATGAGCAGTTCTTC. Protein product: CASSQDEGRNEQFF.